The next 5 T cell receptor beta chains were all read from a single sample in a study of cytomegalovirus exposure and HLA in healthy donors. Sequencing used immunoSEQ multiplex PCR; TCRdb keeps in-frame clones, though not all of them. There are 150,000 to 180,000 clones in the sample; 86% occur only once, and under 25% lies in the top ten. Sequencing used PBMCs. These receptors all stem from a man younger than 30 in good health and CMV-seropositive.

The V and J genes are TRBV5-1 and TRBJ2-3; 7 bases map to TRBD1. The germline gives CDR1 SGHRS, CDR2 YFSETQ. J lost 3 bases, V lost 0 bases, and 1 base had no gene match. The CDR3 has 14 amino acids. The CDR3 region is CASSLGTGTDTQYF. The CDR3 coding sequence is TGCGCCAGCAGCTTGGGGACAGGTACAGATACGCAGTATTTT.

This clone was picked up one time. The V call is TRBV7-2, the J call TRBJ2-1; 11 bases line up with TRBD1. The CDR3 sequence is 15 residues long. V lost 4 bases, J lost 6 bases, and 5 bases stayed unmatched. The germline V gene encodes CDR1 SGHTA and CDR2 FQGNSA. CDR3 sequence: CASSSDRGRFNEQFF. The CDR3 bases are TGTGCCAGCAGCTCGGACAGGGGGCGCTTCAATGAGCAGTTCTTC. Combining the CDR3 with reference TRBV7-2 and TRBJ2-1 gives the whole variable domain GAGVSQSPSNKVTEKGKDVELRCDPISGHTALYWYRQSLGQGLEFLIYFQGNSAPDKSGLPSDRFSAERTGGSVSTLTIQRTQQEDSAVYLCASSSDRGRFNEQFFGPGTRLTVL.

This chain links TRBV4-3 with TRBJ1-2; D uncertain. V lost 1 base and J lost 2, with 11 bases in between. This CDR3 spans 15 amino acids. Germline lookup yields CDR1 LGHNA and CDR2 YSLEER. The CDR3 DNA is TGCGCCAGCAGCCAAGCTCAACTTCTGAACTATGGCTACACCTTC. Translating it yields CASSQAQLLNYGYTF.

The chain couples TRBV4-1 to TRBJ1-1; 8 bases fit TRBD1. J was trimmed by 1 base and V by 0 bases; bases with no gene match: 4. Germline lookup yields CDR1 MGHRA and CDR2 YSYEKL. This CDR3 has 16 amino acids. The CDR3 spells CASSQDFGTGNTEAFF. The CDR3 nucleotides are TGCGCCAGCAGCCAAGACTTTGGGACAGGGAACACTGAAGCTTTCTTT.

In this sample, this clone turned up once. The V and J genes are TRBV19 and TRBJ1-1; D perhaps matches TRBD1 (6 bases). Per germline, CDR1 LNHDA and CDR2 SQIVND (reference sequence). The CDR3 covers 16 residues. V gave up 3 bases and J gave up 1 base, with 15 bases separating them. CDR3 loop: CASSMGAGRPNTEAFF. The CDR3 region has the DNA TGTGCCAGTAGTATGGGGGCAGGGCGGCCGAACACTGAAGCTTTCTTT.